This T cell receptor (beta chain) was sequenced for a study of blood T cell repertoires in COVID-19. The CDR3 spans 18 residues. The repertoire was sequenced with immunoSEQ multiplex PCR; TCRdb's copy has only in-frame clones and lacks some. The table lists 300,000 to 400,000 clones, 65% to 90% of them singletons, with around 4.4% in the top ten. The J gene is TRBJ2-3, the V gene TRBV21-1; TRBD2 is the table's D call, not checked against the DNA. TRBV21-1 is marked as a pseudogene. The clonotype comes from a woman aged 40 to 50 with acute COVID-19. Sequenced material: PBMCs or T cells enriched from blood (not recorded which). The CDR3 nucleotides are TGTGCCAGCAGCAATAGTTCGGGAGTGGGGAGGGTAGTGGATACGCAGTATTTT. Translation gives CASSNSSGVGRVVDTQYF.